The 27 T cell receptor beta chains reported below all come from one sample, sequenced in a study of T cell repertoires in cytomegalovirus infection. These receptors' antigens are unknown. TCRdb re-called the reads with MiXCR, one entry per CDR3 protein. This table holds approximately 1,000,000 distinct CDR3 sequences, 25% to 40% found once. Sequenced material: cultured CD8+ T cells from PBMCs, taken from culture after CMV antigen stimulation. The source of these receptors is a human donor in good health (CMV status not recorded). Some clones in this sample may be carry-over from other donors' samples.

V and J are TRBV12-3 or TRBV12-4 and TRBJ2-1, with 8 bases that match TRBD1. Losses at the gene ends were 3 bases for V and 0 bases for J; bases not matched to a gene: 19. The CDR3 loop spans 21 amino acids. Written as DNA, the CDR3 is TGTGCCAGCAGTTTTGTGGTGCAGGGGGCTCCTAACCTGAACTCCTACAATGAGCAGTTCTTC. This codes for CASSFVVQGAPNLNSYNEQFF.

CDR3 residues: CASSPEEGSSVGELFF. In DNA form, the CDR3 reads TGTGCCAGCAGCCCAGAGGAAGGCAGTTCAGTCGGGGAGCTGTTTTTT. The chain combines TRBV11-2 with TRBJ2-2; unclear D gene. Germline lookup yields CDR1 SGHAT and CDR2 FQNNGV. V lost 5 bases and J lost 7, with 20 bases in between. The CDR3 has 16 amino acids.

The chain links TRBV20-1 to TRBJ2-3, with a tentative D call TRBD2 (6 bases). CDR1 and CDR2 (germline): DFQATT, SNEGSKA (reference sequence). The ends were cut back, 1 base at V and 0 bases at J, with 11 bases in the middle. The CDR3 covers 15 residues. CDR3: CSARGLAISTDTQYF. In DNA, the CDR3 is TGCAGTGCTAGAGGGCTAGCGATTAGCACAGATACGCAGTATTTT.

This clonotype turned up a few times. CDR3 bases: TGTGCCAGCAGCTCGGGACACTCGGGGGAGACCCAGTACTTC. Translated, it gives CASSSGHSGETQYF. The J gene is TRBJ2-5, the V gene TRBV11-2; tentative D call: TRBD1 (6 bases). The V and J ends lost 4 bases and 5 bases respectively, with 14 bases between them. From germline, CDR1 is SGHAT and CDR2 FQNNGV. This CDR3 region has 14 residues. Based on the CDR3 plus reference TRBV11-2 and TRBJ2-5, the full variable domain is EAGVAQSPRYKIIEKRQSVAFWCNPISGHATLYWYQQILGQGPKLLIQFQNNGVVDDSQLPKDRFSAERLKGVDSTLKIQPAKLEDSAVYLCASSSGHSGETQYFGPGTRLLVL.

This chain links TRBV7-9 with TRBJ2-1, with D hard to call. Germline V gives CDR1 SEHNR, CDR2 FQNEAQ (reference sequence). V shed 8 bases and J shed 5 bases, with 10 bases lying between them. The CDR3 is 12 residues long. The chain's CDR3 is CASRKTDNEQFF. CDR3 nucleotides: TGTGCCAGCCGGAAAACAGACAATGAGCAGTTCTTC. The whole variable domain, filled in from reference TRBV7-9 and TRBJ2-1, reads DTGVSQNPRHKITKRGQNVTFRCDPISEHNRLYWYRQTLGQGPEFLTYFQNEAQLEKSRLLSDRFSAERPKGSFSTLEIQRTEQGDSAMYLCASRKTDNEQFFGPGTRLTVL.

The chain combines TRBV7-9 with TRBJ1-1; 9 nucleotides line up with TRBD1. V lost 4 bases, J lost 5 bases, and 5 bases stayed unmatched. The CDR3 spans 14 residues. Germline V gene sequence: CDR1 SEHNR, CDR2 FQNEAQ (reference sequence). The CDR3 here is CASSWDRAITEAFF. CDR3 coding DNA: TGTGCCAGCAGCTGGGACAGGGCGATAACTGAAGCTTTCTTT.

CDR3 nucleotide sequence: TGTGCCAGCAGCTTAGGCCGGCGGCGGGATTACAATGAGCAGTTCTTC. This encodes CASSLGRRRDYNEQFF. The chain has TRBV13 and TRBJ2-1; tentative D call: TRBD2 (6 bases). The V gene lost 0 bases and the J gene lost 4 bases, with 13 bases spanning the gap. This CDR3 region has 16 residues. CDR1 and CDR2 from the germline V gene are PRHDT and FYEKMQ (reference sequence).

The chain couples TRBV12-3 or TRBV12-4 to TRBJ1-2, with D perhaps TRBD1 (5 bases). Trimming stripped 1 base from V and 7 bases from J, with 13 bases between. The CDR3 covers 14 residues. CDR3 nucleotides: TGTGCCAGCAGTTTAGGACAGCTAAAGCCTGGCTACACCTTC. Its protein is CASSLGQLKPGYTF.

The chain combines TRBV5-3 with TRBJ2-5, with unresolved D. TRBV5-3 is filed as an ORF, its function uncertain. The CDR3 loop spans 14 amino acids. The CDR3 is CVSSLAAAQETQYF. The CDR3 DNA follows: TGTGTCAGCAGCTTGGCGGCCGCTCAAGAGACCCAGTACTTC.

This clonotype showed up just once. CDR3 loop: CSVDTEGANVLTF. The CDR3 nucleotides read TGCAGCGTTGACACAGAAGGGGCCAACGTCCTGACTTTC. The gene calls are TRBV29-1 and TRBJ2-6; no clear D gene. V was trimmed by 3 bases and J by 4 bases, leaving 7 bases between them. The CDR3 contains 13 residues. Germline V CDR1 and CDR2: SQVTM, ANQGSEA.

This clonotype has a handful of counts. The chain is built from TRBV7-8 and TRBJ1-1, with D maybe TRBD1 (5 bases). The CDR3 consists of 15 residues. The germline V gene encodes CDR1 SGHVS and CDR2 FQNEAQ. Trimming pared 1 base from V and 4 bases from J, leaving 13 bases between. The CDR3: CASSLGWGGSTEAFF. The DNA of the CDR3 is TGTGCCAGCAGCTTAGGCTGGGGGGGGAGCACTGAAGCTTTCTTT.

This clonotype was counted many times. The chain is built from TRBV7-9 and TRBJ2-1; possibly TRBD1 or TRBD2 for D (5 bases each). Germline V gives CDR1 SEHNR, CDR2 FQNEAQ (reference sequence). V dropped 0 bases and J dropped 4 bases, with 16 bases sitting between them. The CDR3 consists of 17 residues. Written as DNA, the CDR3 is TGTGCCAGCAGCTTAGCCCTCCGGGACCCCGGGTACAATGAGCAGTTCTTC. It yields the protein CASSLALRDPGYNEQFF.

The chain combines TRBV19 with TRBJ2-2, with D perhaps being TRBD1 or TRBD2 (5 bases each). The CDR3 is 17 amino acids. Germline V gene data show CDR1 as LNHDA and CDR2 as SQIVND (reference sequence). Trimming took off 3 bases at V and 0 bases at J, with 14 bases between the two ends. CDR3 sequence (DNA): TGTGCCAGTAGTATGTTCCCTGGGGGTTCGAACACCGGGGAGCTGTTTTTT. It translates to CASSMFPGGSNTGELFF.

J is TRBJ2-1 and V is TRBV13; D might be TRBD1 or TRBD2, each matching 5 bases. Germline V lookup: CDR1 PRHDT, CDR2 FYEKMQ (reference sequence). V was pared by 2 bases and J by 9 bases, with 23 bases between. The CDR3 contains 17 residues. The DNA of the CDR3 is TGTGCCAGCAGCTTAAGGGAGAACAGGCTATATTATGGTGAGCAGTTCTTC. Translation: CASSLRENRLYYGEQFF.

The V call is TRBV6-1, the J call TRBJ1-1; D is unclear. Deletions cut 5 bases from V and 6 bases from J, with 13 bases between. CDR3 length: 13 amino acids. Germline loops: CDR1 MNHNS, CDR2 SASEGT. DNA for the CDR3: TGTGCCAGCAGTCCAATGGAGAAGGCTGAAGCTTTCTTT. It translates to CASSPMEKAEAFF.

The chain couples TRBV6-1 to TRBJ1-2, with D maybe TRBD1 (5 bases). The germline gives CDR1 MNHNS, CDR2 SASEGT. V was shortened by 11 bases and J by 6 bases, with 16 bases between the two germline ends. The CDR3 spans 12 residues. The DNA for the CDR3 is TGTGCCGGTCATGGGGGGTATCATGGCTACACCTTC. Protein sequence: CAGHGGYHGYTF.

The chain employs TRBV5-4 and TRBJ2-1, with D perhaps matching TRBD2 (6 bases). Per germline, CDR1 SGHNT and CDR2 YYREEE (reference sequence). CDR3 length: 18 amino acids. V was clipped by 4 bases and J by 0 bases, with 20 bases between them. The CDR3 loop is CASSTGRYRPFSYNEQFF. The CDR3 coding sequence is TGTGCCAGCAGCACGGGGAGGTACAGGCCCTTCTCCTACAATGAGCAGTTCTTC.

Concerning this clonotype itself: A junction end diverges from the germline sequence, so it may reflect a read error. The rearrangement uses TRBV10-1 and TRBJ2-3; possibly TRBD1 for D (6 bases). Germline V gene sequence: CDR1 WNHNN, CDR2 SYGVQD (reference sequence). This CDR3 spans 14 amino acids. CDR3 loop: CANSDEGETDTQYF. The CDR3 DNA follows: TGCGCCAACAGTGACGAGGGGGAAACAGATACGCAGTATTTT.

The chain joins TRBV6-2 or TRBV6-3 to TRBJ2-7; tentatively, D is TRBD1 (5 bases). CDR1 MNHEY and CDR2 SVGEGT come from the germline V gene. CDR3 length: 14 amino acids. CDR3 coding DNA: TGTGCCAGCAGTACCGACAGTTACCTCTACGGGCAGTACGTC. It translates to CASSTDSYLYGQYV.

In its sample, this clonotype was seen a few times. J is TRBJ2-5 and V is TRBV6-5; 14 bases are shared with TRBD2. Losses at the gene ends were 4 bases for V and 3 bases for J; bases not matched to a gene: 1. The CDR3 runs to 15 residues. The germline V gene encodes CDR1 MNHEY and CDR2 SVGAGI. CDR3: CASSWGLAGEETQYF. CDR3 nucleotides: TGTGCCAGCAGTTGGGGACTAGCGGGAGAAGAGACCCAGTACTTC.

J is TRBJ1-1 and V is TRBV4-1; D gene unclear. The germline V and J ends were trimmed by 0 bases and 2 bases, with 7 bases remaining between them. CDR1 MGHRA and CDR2 YSYEKL come from the germline V gene. CDR3 size: 14 residues. The CDR3, as DNA: TGCGCCAGCAGCCAAGAAGACCAAAACACTGAAGCTTTCTTT. As protein: CASSQEDQNTEAFF.

This clonotype has more than one count but fewer than ten. The CDR3 loop is CASSEATTRGGRDEQFF. The DNA of the CDR3 is TGTGCCAGCAGTGAAGCCACTACCCGCGGGGGCCGGGATGAGCAGTTCTTC. This chain connects TRBV2 to TRBJ2-1; TRBD2 is a possible D gene (7 bases). V was shortened by 0 bases and J by 8 bases, with 20 bases between the two germline ends. Germline V gene data show CDR1 as SNHLY and CDR2 as FYNNEI. The CDR3 consists of 17 residues. Based on the CDR3 plus reference TRBV2 and TRBJ2-1, the full variable domain is EPEVTQTPSHQVTQMGQEVILRCVPISNHLYFYWYRQILGQKVEFLVSFYNNEISEKSEIFDDQFSVERPDGSNFTLKIRSTKLEDSAMYFCASSEATTRGGRDEQFFGPGTRLTVL.

This chain links TRBV10-2 with TRBJ2-1, with TRBD2 matching over 13 bases. Germline lookup yields CDR1 WSHSY and CDR2 SAAADI. Trimming removed 2 bases from V and 1 base from J; junction bases left unmatched: 5. The CDR3 sequence is 18 residues long. The DNA for the CDR3 is TGCGCCAGCAGTGAGGGGACTAGCGGGGAAAGATCCTACAATGAGCAGTTCTTC. It codes for CASSEGTSGERSYNEQFF.

This clonotype was counted between two and nine times. At one end, the junction sequence differs from germline, possibly due to a read error. The rearrangement links TRBV7-6 to TRBJ1-1; D possibly corresponds to TRBD1 (6 bases). This CDR3 has 15 amino acids. Germline CDR1 is SGHVS and CDR2 is FNYEAQ. The CDR3 region has the DNA TGTGCCAGCACCTTAAAGGGGGGGATGAACACTGAAGCTTTCTTT. This codes for CASTLKGGMNTEAFF. Looking up the rest from reference TRBV7-6 and TRBJ1-1 gives the full variable domain: GAGVSQSPRYKVTKRGQDVALRCDPISGHVSLYWYRQALGQGPEFLTYFNYEAQQDKSGLPNDRFSAERPEGSISTLTIQRTEQRDSAMYRCASTLKGGMNTEAFFGQGTRLTVV.

This chain uses TRBV5-5 with TRBJ1-1; D might be TRBD1 (5 bases). The CDR3 has 14 amino acids. Germline V CDR1 and CDR2: SGHKS, YYEKEE (reference sequence). V gave up 2 bases and J gave up 2 bases, with 10 bases separating them. Written as DNA, the CDR3 is TGTGCCAGCAGCTTTGCCGACAGTAACACTGAAGCTTTCTTT. This gives the protein CASSFADSNTEAFF.

The chain combines TRBV7-2 with TRBJ2-4; D may be TRBD1 or TRBD2 (5 bases each). The CDR3 is made up of 16 amino acids. V was cut by 1 base and J by 1 base, with 11 bases left in between. CDR1 is SGHTA, CDR2 FQGNSA, per germline. CDR3 in amino acids: CASSLGGWGAKNIQYF. The DNA of the CDR3 is TGTGCCAGCAGCTTAGGGGGTTGGGGGGCCAAAAACATTCAGTACTTC.

V gene TRBV12-3 or TRBV12-4 combines with J gene TRBJ1-5; TRBD1 aligns across 12 bases. V was clipped by 6 bases and J by 4 bases; unmatched bases: 4. The CDR3 extends over 15 amino acids. This chain's CDR3 is CASRGQGAWNQPQHF. CDR3 coding DNA: TGTGCCAGCAGGGGACAGGGGGCTTGGAATCAGCCCCAGCATTTT.